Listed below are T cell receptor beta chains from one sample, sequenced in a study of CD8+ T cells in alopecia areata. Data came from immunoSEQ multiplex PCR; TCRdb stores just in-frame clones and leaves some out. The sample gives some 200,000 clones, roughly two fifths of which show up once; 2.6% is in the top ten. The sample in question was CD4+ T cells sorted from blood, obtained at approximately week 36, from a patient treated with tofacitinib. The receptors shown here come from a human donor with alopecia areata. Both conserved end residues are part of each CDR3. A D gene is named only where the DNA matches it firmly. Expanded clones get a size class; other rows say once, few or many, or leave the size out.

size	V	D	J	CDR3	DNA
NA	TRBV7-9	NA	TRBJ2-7	CASSFGVYEQYF	TGTGCCAGCAGTTTCGGGGTCTACGAGCAGTACTTC
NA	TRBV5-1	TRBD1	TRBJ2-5	CASSSGTGDKTQYF	TGCGCCAGCAGCTCCGGGACAGGGGACAAGACCCAGTACTTC
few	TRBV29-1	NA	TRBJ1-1	CSVVPGDTEAFF	TGCAGCGTGGTTCCGGGGGACACTGAAGCTTTCTTT
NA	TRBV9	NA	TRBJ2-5	CASSVGALETQYF	TGTGCCAGCAGCGTAGGGGCCTTGGAGACCCAGTACTTC
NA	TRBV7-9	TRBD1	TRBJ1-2	CASREMTGLSGGYTF	TGTGCCAGCAGGGAGATGACAGGGCTGAGTGGAGGCTACACCTTC
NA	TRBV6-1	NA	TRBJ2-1	CASRTASSYNEQFF	TGTGCCAGCCGAACGGCCAGCTCCTACAATGAGCAGTTCTTC
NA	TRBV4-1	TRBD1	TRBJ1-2	CASSQERGGFGGYTF	TGCGCCAGCAGCCAAGAACGAGGGGGCTTTGGTGGCTACACCTTC
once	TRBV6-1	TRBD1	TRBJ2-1	CASSGQGWRWDEQFF	TGTGCCAGCAGTGGACAGGGTTGGCGGTGGGATGAGCAGTTCTTC
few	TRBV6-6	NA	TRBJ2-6	CASSSLWGSGANVLTF	TGTGCCAGCAGTTCCCTTTGGGGGTCTGGGGCCAACGTCCTGACTTTC
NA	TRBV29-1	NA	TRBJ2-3	CSVGPGSRGDTQYF	TGCAGCGTTGGGCCGGGCTCCCGGGGAGATACGCAGTATTTT
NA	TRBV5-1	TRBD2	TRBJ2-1	CASSLGRLAGVGDEQFF	TGCGCCAGCAGCTTGGGAAGACTAGCGGGAGTCGGTGATGAGCAGTTCTTC
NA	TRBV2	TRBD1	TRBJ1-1	CASRRGQGNTEAFF	TGTGCCAGCAGGAGAGGACAGGGGAACACTGAAGCTTTCTTT
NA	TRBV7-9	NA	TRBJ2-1	CASSLALQGASNIDEQFF	TGTGCCAGCAGCTTAGCGCTTCAGGGAGCTTCGAATATCGATGAGCAGTTCTTC
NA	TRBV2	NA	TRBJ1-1	CASSVRNLDTEAFF	TGTGCCAGCAGTGTTCGGAACTTGGACACTGAAGCTTTCTTT
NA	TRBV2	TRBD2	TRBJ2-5	CASRWGFGSGMGQETQYF	TGTGCCAGCCGATGGGGTTTCGGTAGCGGGATGGGCCAAGAGACCCAGTACTTC
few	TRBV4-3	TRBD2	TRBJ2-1	CASSQRLAGVGNEQFF	TGCGCCAGCAGCCAGAGACTAGCGGGAGTAGGGAATGAGCAGTTCTTC
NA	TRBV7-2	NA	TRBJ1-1	CASSPGAITEAFF	TGTGCCAGCAGCCCAGGGGCCATCACTGAAGCTTTCTTT
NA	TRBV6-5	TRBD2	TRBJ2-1	CASNLAGGLGEQFF	TGTGCCAGCAACCTAGCGGGAGGGCTAGGTGAGCAGTTCTTC
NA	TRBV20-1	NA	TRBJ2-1	CSAAPELEQFF	TGCAGTGCTGCCCCGGAGTTGGAGCAGTTCTTC
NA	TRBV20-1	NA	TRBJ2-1	CSANIYNEQFF	TGCAGTGCTAATATCTACAATGAGCAGTTCTTC
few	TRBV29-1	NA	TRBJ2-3	CSVDLLPDTQYF	TGCAGCGTTGATTTGCTGCCAGATACGCAGTATTTT
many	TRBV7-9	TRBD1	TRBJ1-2	CASSLETGSGYTF	TGTGCCAGCAGCTTAGAGACAGGGAGTGGCTACACCTTC
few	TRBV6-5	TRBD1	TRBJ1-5	CASSLGQSTDQPQHF	TGTGCCAGCAGCCTGGGACAGAGCACTGATCAGCCCCAGCATTTT
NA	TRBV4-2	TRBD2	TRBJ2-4	CASSQEGREGNIQYF	TGTGCCAGCAGCCAAGAGGGACGGGAGGGGAACATTCAGTACTTC
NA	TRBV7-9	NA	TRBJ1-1	CASSFFQRTEAFF	TGTGCCAGCAGCTTTTTCCAGCGGACTGAAGCTTTCTTT
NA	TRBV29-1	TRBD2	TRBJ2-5	CSVHQRLAQETQYF	TGCAGCGTCCACCAACGACTAGCCCAAGAGACCCAGTACTTC
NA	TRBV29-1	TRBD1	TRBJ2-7	CSVEAGRQGSWRYEQYF	TGCAGCGTTGAGGCAGGCAGACAGGGCTCATGGCGGTACGAGCAGTACTTC
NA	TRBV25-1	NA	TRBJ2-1	CASSAAGSYNEQFF	TGTGCCAGCAGTGCAGCGGGTTCCTACAATGAGCAGTTCTTC
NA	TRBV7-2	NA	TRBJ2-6	CASSLAGNTGANVLTF	TGTGCCAGCAGCTTAGCGGGAAACACTGGGGCCAACGTCCTGACTTTC
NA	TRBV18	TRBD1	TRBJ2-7	CASSANSGTGSGEQYF	TGTGCCAGCTCCGCCAATTCCGGGACAGGGTCGGGCGAGCAGTACTTC
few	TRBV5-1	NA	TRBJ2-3	CASSLSGDTQYF	TGCGCCAGCAGCTTGAGCGGAGATACGCAGTATTTT
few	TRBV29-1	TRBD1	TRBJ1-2	CSVGGQGVDYGYTF	TGCAGCGTTGGGGGACAGGGCGTGGACTATGGCTACACCTTC
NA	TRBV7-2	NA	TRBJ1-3	CASSFRRQTSGNTIYF	TGTGCCAGCAGCTTCAGGCGCCAAACCTCTGGAAACACCATATATTTT
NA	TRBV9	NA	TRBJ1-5	CASSAGPDQPQHF	TGTGCCAGCAGCGCGGGCCCTGATCAGCCCCAGCATTTT
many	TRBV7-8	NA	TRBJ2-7	CASSLGVAYEQYF	TGTGCCAGCAGCCTGGGGGTGGCCTACGAGCAGTACTTC
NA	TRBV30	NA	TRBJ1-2	CALTVSPLGVGYTF	TGTGCCTTGACTGTCTCCCCCCTTGGGGTAGGCTACACCTTC
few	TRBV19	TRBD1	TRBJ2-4	CASSISGQGKNIQYF	TGTGCCAGTAGTATTAGCGGACAGGGTAAAAACATTCAGTACTTC
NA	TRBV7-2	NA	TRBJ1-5	CASSFDGYNQPQHF	TGTGCCAGCAGCTTTGACGGATACAATCAGCCCCAGCATTTT
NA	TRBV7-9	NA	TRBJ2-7	CASSLYYEQYF	TGTGCCAGCAGCTTATACTACGAGCAGTACTTC
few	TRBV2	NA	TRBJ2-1	CASSEPEHFNEQFF	TGTGCCAGCAGTGAACCAGAACACTTCAATGAGCAGTTCTTC
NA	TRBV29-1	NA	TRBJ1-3	CSVVAQSSGNTIYF	TGCAGCGTAGTCGCACAGAGCTCTGGAAACACCATATATTTT